This TCR beta chain originates from a study of Ad26.COV2.S vaccination and SARS-CoV-2 variants. With 5 bases removed from V and 0 bases from J, the gap between germline ends came to 7 bases. The CDR3 loop spans 14 amino acids. Germline V gene sequence: CDR1 LNHDA, CDR2 SQIVND (reference sequence). As concerns this clone: Its matching antigen is unknown.

Study observations and caveats: There was a possibility that the TCR breadth and depth analyses underestimated total T cell responses. Whether participants received vaccine or placebo, their non-spike TCR breadth was similar.

Treatment: 15 to 20 received Ad26.COV2.S at low or high dose, single or two shots; about 5 received placebo; per-sample allocation not given. Samples were taken on day 63 after the first vaccine or placebo injection. An 18-55-year-old adult in Boston served as donor. An Ad26 vector carrying the Wuhan-strain SARS-CoV-2 spike served as the vaccine. Method: immunoSEQ multiplex PCR; TCRdb's copy keeps in-frame clones and lacks some. Of around 380,000 clones listed, around nine tenths are singletons. Here the sequenced sample was peripheral blood, taken in a trial of Ad26.COV2.S vaccine versus placebo. This chain connects TRBV19 to TRBJ2-2; D is undetermined. The source of this sequence is a person aged 18-60 years who received the Ad26.COV2.S COVID-19 vaccine or a placebo. The CDR3 sequence: CASSVTPNTGELFF. CDR3 coding DNA: TGTGCCAGTAGTGTCACACCGAACACCGGGGAGCTGTTTTTT.